This TCR delta chain was found in a study of gamma-delta T cells after stem cell transplantation. This clone was observed a handful of times. The protein given by TCRdb reflects a much larger clone and differs at residue 14 from this DNA's translation, likely from a read error; the protein shown is the DNA's translation. TCRdb fed the RT-PCR reads into CATT to redo clone calling. The sample carries fewer than 1,500 delta-chain clones, around 2.4% recorded once. Germline-derived CDR1 and CDR2 are GEAIGNYY and EKD. The CDR3 extends over 16 amino acids. The chain links TRDV2 to TRDJ1, with TRDD3 matching over 10 bases. Input material: gamma-delta T cells. The source of this sequence is a human donor. It is not recorded whose cells these are; they may come from a transplant donor. This CDR3 reads CACSQGGIRYTDKHIF. CDR3 nucleotide sequence: TGTGCCTGTTCCCAAGGGGGGATACGCTACACCGATAAACACATCTTT.